One and the same sample provided the 11 T cell receptor beta chains below, sequenced in a study of T cell responses to AZD1222 COVID-19 vaccine. Profiling relied on immunoSEQ multiplex PCR, and the TCRdb table lists in-frame clones only, not all of them. This sample has about 150,000 clones, with 92% found just once. The sample was peripheral blood, taken 28 days after the second AZD1222 dose. The receptors derive from an adult who received the AZD1222 COVID-19 vaccine.

The table lists this clone with a count of one. This chain connects TRBV6-6 to TRBJ1-5; a weak D match, TRBD1 (6 bases). This CDR3 is 14 amino acids long. Germline V gene lookup returns CDR1 MNHNY and CDR2 SVGAGI (reference sequence). V was clipped by 7 bases and J by 1 base, with 11 bases between them. The CDR3 DNA is TGTGCCAGCATCCCGACAGGAAGCAATCAGCCCCAGCATTTT. This codes for CASIPTGSNQPQHF.

The count of this clone is one. V gene TRBV24-1 combines with J gene TRBJ2-7, with D uncertain. The CDR3 totals 13 residues. CDR1 is KGHDR and CDR2 is SFDVKD in the germline V gene. The V end was cut by 3 bases, the J end by 0 bases, with 5 bases between. CDR3 DNA: TGTGCCACCAGTGATGCTAGCTCCTACGAGCAGTACTTC. Translating it yields CATSDASSYEQYF.

The V and J genes are TRBV7-8 and TRBJ1-5; TRBD1 aligns across 7 bases. Germline V gives CDR1 SGHVS, CDR2 FQNEAQ. This CDR3 spans 18 amino acids. V lost 4 bases to trimming and J lost 5 bases; unmatched junction nucleotides: 17. The CDR3 sequence is CASSSLGQPAIVYQPQHF. Written as DNA, the CDR3 is TGTGCCAGCAGCTCCTTGGGACAGCCCGCCATAGTATATCAGCCCCAGCATTTT.

The chain employs TRBV2 and TRBJ1-6; D is perhaps TRBD1 (5 bases). There are 14 residues in the CDR3. Germline V gene sequence: CDR1 SNHLY, CDR2 FYNNEI. The V gene lost 4 bases and the J gene lost 8 bases, with 12 bases spanning the gap. The CDR3: CASSVEGRDSPLHF. CDR3 sequence (DNA): TGTGCCAGCAGTGTGGAGGGGCGAGATTCACCCCTCCACTTT. Variable domain in full (rest from reference TRBV2 and TRBJ1-6): EPEVTQTPSHQVTQMGQEVILRCVPISNHLYFYWYRQILGQKVEFLVSFYNNEISEKSEIFDDQFSVERPDGSNFTLKIRSTKLEDSAMYFCASSVEGRDSPLHFGNGTRLTVT.

J is TRBJ2-2 and V is TRBV11-2; tentatively, D is TRBD2 (6 bases). V lost 5 bases and J lost 0, with 19 bases in between. The CDR3 length is 18 residues. Germline CDR1 and CDR2: SGHAT and FQNNGV. CDR3 loop: CASSLGGLPTPNTGELFF. CDR3 DNA: TGTGCCAGCAGCCTCGGGGGACTCCCCACCCCGAACACCGGGGAGCTGTTTTTT.

This clone was seen only once. J is TRBJ2-2 and V is TRBV18, with a tentative D call TRBD2 (5 bases). There are 14 residues in the CDR3. Germline CDR1 reads KGHSH; CDR2 reads LQKENI. V lost 3 bases, J lost 7 bases, and 12 bases lay in between. In DNA, the CDR3 is TGTGCCAGCTCACCTCAGAGGGTTGACGGGGAGCTGTTTTTT. It codes for CASSPQRVDGELFF.

The chain has TRBV9 and TRBJ1-5; 9 nucleotides match TRBD1. Germline CDR1 SGDLS, CDR2 YYNGEE. The CDR3 runs to 14 residues. V trimming: 3 bases; J trimming: 6 bases; junction bases outside the gene matches: 4. CDR3 sequence: CASSEGTGSQPQHF. The CDR3 nucleotides are TGTGCCAGCAGCGAGGGGACAGGGAGTCAGCCCCAGCATTTT.

The chain combines TRBV11-3 with TRBJ2-2, with D possibly being TRBD1 (6 bases). Trimming removed 5 bases from V and 3 bases from J, with 16 bases in between. CDR3 length equals 16 residues. The germline CDR1 and CDR2 sequences are SGHNT and YENEEA. CDR3 sequence reads: CASSPLAGTHTGELFF. The CDR3 DNA follows: TGTGCCAGCAGCCCTCTGGCCGGGACACACACCGGGGAGCTGTTTTTT.

DNA of the CDR3: TGTGCCAGCTCACCAGCCAGGGACGGCTATGGCTACACCTTC. Amino acid sequence: CASSPARDGYGYTF. This chain connects TRBV18 to TRBJ1-2; possibly TRBD1 for D (5 bases). Germline CDR1 and CDR2: KGHSH and LQKENI. The CDR3 is 14 amino acids. V gave up 2 bases and J gave up 4 bases, with 11 bases separating them.

This clone was seen once. V gene TRBV3-1 (or the pseudogene TRBV3-2) combines with J gene TRBJ2-2; 12 bases fit TRBD2. After removal of 4 bases from V and 5 bases from J, the junction contained 5 bases not matched to a gene. Germline assignment: CDR1 LGHDT and CDR2 YNNKEL (reference sequence). The CDR3 consists of 16 residues. The CDR3, as DNA: TGTGCCAGCAGCCGAGGAGGACTAGCGGGGACCGGGGAGCTGTTTTTT. Its protein product is CASSRGGLAGTGELFF.

This sequence joins TRBV15 and TRBJ2-3; 9 bases line up with TRBD2. Germline CDR1 LNHNV, CDR2 YYDKDF (reference sequence). The V segment lost 0 bases and the J segment 2 bases; nucleotides outside the gene matches: 9. This CDR3 has 18 amino acids. Here the CDR3 DNA reads TGTGCCACCAGCAGAGATAGGGCTAGCGGGGCTCTCACAGATACGCAGTATTTT. Amino acid sequence: CATSRDRASGALTDTQYF.